These 2 T cell receptor beta chains share one sample of origin, sequenced in a study of shared clonotypes between healthy human individuals. Produced via immunoSEQ multiplex PCR; TCRdb's table is partial and in-frame only. The table lists about 700,000 clones, just over 90% of them singletons. Terminally differentiated effector memory CD45RA+ cells were excluded from the naive CD8 cells, which were CD45RO-negative and positively selected for CCR7. The sample consisted of naive CD8+ T cells sorted from blood. Source of these receptors: a man between 25 and 39 years old in good health.

As regards this clone: The same CDR3 also results from other DNA sequences found in this sample. The V gene is TRBV27, the J gene TRBJ2-7, with D possibly being TRBD1 (5 bases). This CDR3 comprises 14 residues. Per the germline V gene, CDR1 is MNHEY and CDR2 is SMNVEV (reference sequence). Trimming removed 0 bases from V and 1 base from J, with 7 bases in between. CDR3 coding DNA: TGTGCCAGCAGTTTATCTAGACAGTCCTACGAGCAGTACTTC. Translation: CASSLSRQSYEQYF.

The V gene is TRBV11-2, the J gene TRBJ2-7, with D uncertain. Germline loops: CDR1 SGHAT, CDR2 FQNNGV. The CDR3 is 12 amino acids. The V end was cut by 8 bases, the J end by 1 base, with 9 bases between. The CDR3 coding sequence is TGTGCCAGCGCGGCTGTATCCTACGAGCAGTACTTC. The encoded protein is CASAAVSYEQYF.